These 4 T cell receptor beta chains came from one sample sequenced in a study of CD8 T cells in Susac syndrome. The RNA input was about 0.5 to 1 ug, and it was reverse transcribed with random hexamers. Via MiXCR, TCRdb re-called the immunoSEQ multiplex PCR reads, giving one row per CDR3 protein. The table records 100,000 or so distinct CDR3 sequences, roughly 94% of them present only once. Sequencing was performed on CD4+ T cells from PBMCs. The receptors derive from a human donor with Susac syndrome.

The gene calls are TRBV12-3 or TRBV12-4 and TRBJ1-1, with D possibly being TRBD1 (6 bases). CDR3 size: 12 residues. Trimming cost V 5 bases and J 4 bases, with 8 bases left between them. CDR3: CASSDRLTEAFF. The CDR3 bases are TGTGCCAGCAGTGACAGGCTCACTGAAGCTTTCTTT.

This clonotype was observed a single time. The gene calls are TRBV14 and TRBJ2-3; 8 bases align to TRBD2. V dropped 4 bases and J dropped 0; count of bases not matched to a gene: 9. This CDR3 region has 17 residues. Germline CDR1 and CDR2: SGHDN and FVKESK. The CDR3 coding sequence is TGTGCCAGCAGCCCCTCCACTAGCGGCAAAAGCACAGATACGCAGTATTTT. This codes for CASSPSTSGKSTDTQYF. The entire variable domain, with the rest obtained from reference TRBV14 and TRBJ2-3, is as follows: EAGVTQFPSHSVIEKGQTVTLRCDPISGHDNLYWYRRVMGKEIKFLLHFVKESKQDESGMPNNRFLAERTGGTYSTLKVQPAELEDSGVYFCASSPSTSGKSTDTQYFGPGTRLTVL.

The rearrangement joins TRBV30 to TRBJ2-1; 7 bases line up with TRBD2. Germline assignment: CDR1 GTSNPN and CDR2 SVGIG (reference sequence). The CDR3 is 14 amino acids. Trimming took 8 bases from V and 2 from J; bases not matched to a gene: 9. CDR3 sequence reads: CAGTRTRAYNEQFF. As DNA, the CDR3 is TGTGCCGGGACTCGGACTAGAGCCTACAATGAGCAGTTCTTC.

The V and J genes are TRBV29-1 and TRBJ1-2; D uncertain. The CDR3 is made up of 12 amino acids. Germline V gives CDR1 SQVTM, CDR2 ANQGSEA. Deletions cut 7 bases from V and 3 bases from J, with 12 bases between. CDR3 protein: CSGTQDDYGYTF. DNA of the CDR3: TGCAGCGGCACCCAGGATGACTATGGCTACACCTTC. The entire variable domain, with the rest obtained from reference TRBV29-1 and TRBJ1-2, is as follows: SAVISQKPSRDICQRGTSLTIQCQVDSQVTMMFWYRQQPGQSLTLIATANQGSEATYESGFVIDKFPISRPNLTFSTLTVSNMSPEDSSIYLCSGTQDDYGYTFGSGTRLTVV.